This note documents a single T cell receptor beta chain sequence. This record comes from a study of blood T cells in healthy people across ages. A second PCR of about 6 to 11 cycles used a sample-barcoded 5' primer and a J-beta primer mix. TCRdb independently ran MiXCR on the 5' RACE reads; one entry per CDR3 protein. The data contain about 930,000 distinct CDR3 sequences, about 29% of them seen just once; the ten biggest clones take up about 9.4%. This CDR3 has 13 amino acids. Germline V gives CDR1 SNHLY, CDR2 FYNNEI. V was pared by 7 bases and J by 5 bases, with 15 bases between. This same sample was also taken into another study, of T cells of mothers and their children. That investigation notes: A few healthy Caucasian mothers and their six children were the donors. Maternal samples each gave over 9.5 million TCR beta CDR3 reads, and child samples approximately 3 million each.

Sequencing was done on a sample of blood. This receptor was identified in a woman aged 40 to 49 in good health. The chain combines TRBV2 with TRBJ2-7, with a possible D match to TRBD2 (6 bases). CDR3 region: CASTGRDWDEQYF. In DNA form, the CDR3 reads TGTGCCAGCACGGGCAGGGACTGGGACGAGCAGTACTTC.